One sample yielded the 32 T cell receptor beta chains listed below, sequenced in a study of T cell repertoires in cytomegalovirus infection. TCRdb re-derived calls from the reads in MiXCR, one entry per CDR3 protein. The data show a few hundred thousand distinct CDR3 sequences, around a sixth seen once. Sequencing was done on a sample of PBMCs. Every receptor here comes from a human donor in good health (CMV status not recorded). Some clones in this sample may be carry-over from other donors' samples.

This chain uses TRBV28 with TRBJ2-7; D remains ambiguous. Germline assignment: CDR1 MDHEN and CDR2 SYDVKM. V was trimmed by 3 bases and J by 6 bases, leaving 21 bases between them. This CDR3 region has 16 residues. In DNA, the CDR3 is TGTGCCAGCAGTTTTAGAACTTCCGGGCTCGGCCCCGAGCAGTACTTC. It translates to CASSFRTSGLGPEQYF.

This clonotype was found many times. The chain combines TRBV7-6 with TRBJ1-5; 10 bases fit TRBD1. The CDR3 runs 16 residues. In germline, CDR1 is SGHVS, CDR2 FNYEAQ. With 10 bases clipped from V and 0 bases from J, the junction kept 9 bases outside the gene matches. The CDR3 is CAIRDRGIDSNQPQHF. The CDR3 DNA reads TGTGCCATACGGGACAGGGGAATAGATAGCAATCAGCCCCAGCATTTT.

This clonotype was counted ten times or more. V usage is TRBV7-8 and J usage is TRBJ2-7; 10 positions match TRBD2. Germline assignment: CDR1 SGHVS and CDR2 FQNEAQ. The length of the CDR3 is 15 residues. Trimming at V came to 1 base and at J to 2 bases, leaving 2 bases not matched to a gene. This CDR3 reads CASSLVAGGTYEQYF. In DNA, the CDR3 is TGTGCCAGCAGCTTAGTAGCGGGGGGCACCTACGAGCAGTACTTC.

The J gene is TRBJ2-3, the V gene TRBV19; 9 bases agree with TRBD1. The CDR3 sequence is 18 residues long. J lost 3 bases, V lost 1 base, and 11 bases had no gene match. Germline values: CDR1 LNHDA, CDR2 SQIVND (reference sequence). The CDR3 region has the DNA TGTGCCAGTAGTATAGCCGGATCCCGGGACAGGGAAACAGATACGCAGTATTTT. It yields the protein CASSIAGSRDRETDTQYF.

This clonotype was seen ten or more times. Germline and junction disagree at one end, which may indicate a read error. This CDR3 reads CASSLGGTPGQETQYF. DNA for the CDR3: TGTGCTAGCAGCTTAGGAGGGACGCCAGGTCAAGAGACCCAGTACTTC. The chain is built from TRBV7-7 and TRBJ2-5; TRBD2 is a possible D gene (6 bases). CDR1 and CDR2 from the germline V gene are SSHAT and FNYEAQ (reference sequence). This CDR3 has 16 amino acids.

This clonotype was counted ten times or more. The chain links TRBV7-2 to TRBJ2-5; 7 positions match TRBD1. J gave up 5 bases and V 3 bases, and 3 bases lay outside the gene matches. The germline V gene has CDR1 SGHTA and CDR2 FQGNSA. This CDR3 is built from 13 residues. The CDR3 here is CASSFDRDETQYF. The CDR3 DNA is TGTGCCAGCAGCTTTGACAGGGACGAGACCCAGTACTTC.

Ten or more counts support this clonotype. The chain combines TRBV7-2 with TRBJ2-5, with D perhaps given as TRBD1 or TRBD2 (5 bases each). Trimming stripped 5 bases from V and 5 bases from J, with 15 bases between. This CDR3 has 14 amino acids. Germline V gives CDR1 SGHTA, CDR2 FQGNSA. CDR3 residues: CASSPTGLGETQYF. CDR3 coding DNA: TGTGCCAGCAGCCCTACGGGGCTTGGGGAGACCCAGTACTTC.

This clonotype was found a few times. The chain recombines TRBV6-2 or TRBV6-3 with TRBJ2-3; a possible D gene is TRBD2 (6 bases). Germline V CDR1 and CDR2: MNHEY, SVGEGT. Trimming took off 2 bases at V and 4 bases at J, with 10 bases between the two ends. The CDR3 consists of 14 residues. The CDR3 reads CASSYAGSSDTQYF. CDR3 in DNA: TGTGCCAGCAGTTACGCGGGGTCCTCAGATACGCAGTATTTT.

There are many counts of this clonotype. The chain is built from TRBV7-2 and TRBJ2-4, with a possible D match to TRBD2 (7 bases). There are 16 residues in the CDR3. The germline gives CDR1 SGHTA, CDR2 FQGNSA. The V end was cut by 1 base, the J end by 7 bases, with 17 bases between. The CDR3 loop reads CASSLGTTRGANIQYF. The CDR3 DNA reads TGTGCCAGCAGCTTAGGGACAACCCGGGGGGCCAACATTCAGTACTTC.

The chain uses TRBV5-1 and TRBJ2-2; 10 nucleotides align to TRBD1. The CDR3 contains 15 residues. With 5 bases clipped from V and 4 bases from J, the junction kept 5 bases outside the gene matches. Germline V gene lookup returns CDR1 SGHRS and CDR2 YFSETQ. The DNA for the CDR3 is TGCGCCAGCAGGCCGGGACAGGGGTCCACCGGGGAGCTGTTTTTT. It codes for CASRPGQGSTGELFF.

This clonotype was counted many times. The CDR3, as DNA: TGCGCCAGCAGCTTCGAAGGACTAGCGGGGGGCCTGGATGAGCAGTTCTTC. As protein: CASSFEGLAGGLDEQFF. The chain is built from TRBV5-1 and TRBJ2-1; 14 nucleotides agree with TRBD2. V shed 2 bases, J shed 8 bases, and the junction held 9 bases outside the gene matches. The CDR3 has 17 residues. Per the germline V gene, CDR1 is SGHRS and CDR2 is YFSETQ.

This clonotype was observed many times. The rearrangement joins TRBV20-1 to TRBJ1-2, with 10 bases lining up with TRBD1. CDR1 and CDR2 from the germline V gene are DFQATT and SNEGSKA (reference sequence). After removal of 4 bases from V and 8 bases from J, the junction contained 13 bases not matched to a gene. The CDR3 is 15 residues long. This CDR3 reads CSATPMTGGTEGYTF. In nucleotides, the CDR3 is TGCAGTGCTACCCCTATGACAGGGGGCACAGAGGGCTACACCTTC.

This clonotype was counted ten times or more. This rearrangement joins TRBV28 to TRBJ1-1; TRBD1 agrees at 8 bases. Germline-derived CDR1 and CDR2 are MDHEN and SYDVKM. V lost 2 bases to trimming and J lost 2 bases; unmatched junction nucleotides: 4. The length of the CDR3 is 15 residues. The CDR3 coding sequence is TGTGCCAGCAGTTTAAAAGGGACAGGCAACACTGAAGCTTTCTTT. Its translation is CASSLKGTGNTEAFF. The full variable domain, its missing parts supplied by reference TRBV28 and TRBJ1-1, is DVKVTQSSRYLVKRTGEKVFLECVQDMDHENMFWYRQDPGLGLRLIYFSYDVKMKEKGDIPEGYSVSREKKERFSLILESASTNQTSMYLCASSLKGTGNTEAFFGQGTRLTVV.

This clonotype appeared many times. The CDR3 loop is CASSGLTGANVLTF. DNA for the CDR3: TGTGCCAGCAGCGGGCTCACTGGGGCCAACGTCCTGACTTTC. V usage is TRBV7-8 and J usage is TRBJ2-6; D not certain. CDR1 and CDR2 (germline): SGHVS, FQNEAQ. This CDR3 is built from 14 residues. Trimming removed 5 bases from V and 2 bases from J, with 7 bases in between.

The chain employs TRBV13 and TRBJ2-5; D is undetermined. V was clipped by 0 bases and J by 1 base, with 6 bases between them. Germline values: CDR1 PRHDT, CDR2 FYEKMQ (reference sequence). There are 14 residues in the CDR3. CDR3 nucleotides: TGTGCCAGCAGCTTAGGCTACAGCCAAGAGACCCAGTACTTC. Protein: CASSLGYSQETQYF.

This clonotype was counted many times. The chain couples TRBV12-3 or TRBV12-4 to TRBJ2-3; 8 bases agree with TRBD1. CDR3 length equals 15 residues. V shed 3 bases and J 1 base; nucleotides not matched to a gene: 3. CDR3 protein: CASSFRDRRTDTQYF. The CDR3 region has the DNA TGTGCCAGCAGTTTCCGGGACAGGCGCACAGATACGCAGTATTTT.

The chain joins TRBV20-1 to TRBJ2-7, with 12 bases aligning to TRBD1. Germline V gene sequence: CDR1 DFQATT, CDR2 SNEGSKA (reference sequence). J gave up 2 bases and V 6 bases, and 5 bases lay outside the gene matches. This CDR3 region has 14 residues. CDR3 region: CSAARDRGPYEQYF. CDR3 coding DNA: TGCAGTGCCGCCCGGGACAGGGGGCCCTACGAGCAGTACTTC.

This clonotype has a count of ten or more. The rearrangement links TRBV2 to TRBJ2-5; 8 bases align to TRBD1. CDR1 and CDR2 from the germline V gene are SNHLY and FYNNEI. The CDR3 totals 13 residues. After removal of 8 bases from V and 1 base from J, the junction contained 3 bases not matched to a gene. In nucleotides, the CDR3 is TGTGCCAGCTGGACAGGGACCCAAGAGACCCAGTACTTC. Protein product: CASWTGTQETQYF.

Many counts were recorded for this clonotype. The chain joins TRBV7-9 to TRBJ1-4; a possible D gene is TRBD1 (5 bases). CDR1 and CDR2 from the germline V gene are SEHNR and FQNEAQ (reference sequence). The CDR3 runs 12 residues. Trimming took 10 bases from V and 6 from J, leaving 12 bases between them. Written as DNA, the CDR3 is TGTGCCATCCGGGACCGCTATGAAAAACTGTTTTTT. This translates into CAIRDRYEKLFF.

As regards this clonotype: A much larger clonotype is one base distant, so this may be a read error. The chain employs TRBV6-2 or TRBV6-3 and TRBJ2-1; possible D gene TRBD2, 6 bases. Germline CDR1 and CDR2: MNHEY and SVGEGT. Trimming left V 6 bases short and J 2 bases short, with 14 bases between. The CDR3 runs to 15 residues. This CDR3 reads CASRYTGEPYNEQFF. CDR3 in DNA: TGTGCCAGCAGATACACGGGGGAGCCCTACAATGAGCAGTTCTTC.

The chain recombines TRBV5-4 with TRBJ2-3; D call uncertain. The germline V gene has CDR1 SGHNT and CDR2 YYREEE (reference sequence). The CDR3 spans 16 residues. The V end was cut by 4 bases, the J end by 2 bases, with 17 bases between. As DNA, the CDR3 is TGTGCCAGCAGCGTAAACCCGGGCCTCTCCACAGATACGCAGTATTTT. Translating gives CASSVNPGLSTDTQYF.

The chain uses TRBV12-3 or TRBV12-4 and TRBJ1-2; D uncertain. The CDR3 consists of 11 residues. V lost 3 bases to trimming and J lost 8 bases, with 7 bases between them. The DNA of the CDR3 is TGTGCCAGCAGTTTCGTGGTCGGCTACACCTTC. Its protein is CASSFVVGYTF.

This chain joins TRBV18 and TRBJ1-1; possibly TRBD1 for D (6 bases). This CDR3 comprises 18 residues. Trimming took 4 bases from V and 6 from J, leaving 27 bases between them. Per germline, CDR1 KGHSH and CDR2 LQKENI. The CDR3 region has the DNA TGTGCCAGCTCACGGGAACGACAGGTCCTTTTCTACCCTGCTGAAGCTTTCTTT. It yields the protein CASSRERQVLFYPAEAFF.

This clonotype appeared a few times. The J gene is TRBJ1-5, the V gene TRBV12-3 or TRBV12-4; no clear D gene. The CDR3 length is 17 residues. V was clipped by 3 bases and J by 6 bases, with 21 bases between them. The CDR3 spells CASSFGLELHSGQPQHF. CDR3 bases: TGTGCCAGCAGTTTCGGCCTGGAATTGCACAGCGGTCAGCCCCAGCATTTT.

This clonotype was counted ten times or more. J is TRBJ2-3 and V is TRBV7-6, with D maybe TRBD1 (6 bases). Trimming cost V 5 bases and J 0 bases, with 9 bases left between them. In germline, CDR1 is SGHVS, CDR2 FNYEAQ. The CDR3 has 14 amino acids. This chain's CDR3 is CASSETGSTDTQYF. The CDR3 bases are TGTGCCAGCAGCGAAACAGGGAGCACAGATACGCAGTATTTT. Full variable domain (missing parts from reference TRBV7-6 and TRBJ2-3): GAGVSQSPRYKVTKRGQDVALRCDPISGHVSLYWYRQALGQGPEFLTYFNYEAQQDKSGLPNDRFSAERPEGSISTLTIQRTEQRDSAMYRCASSETGSTDTQYFGPGTRLTVL.

The chain carries TRBV5-4 and TRBJ2-7, with TRBD2 as a possible D gene (6 bases). This CDR3 spans 14 amino acids. V was clipped by 3 bases and J by 4 bases, with 14 bases between them. CDR1 and CDR2 (germline): SGHNT, YYREEE (reference sequence). The CDR3 nucleotides are TGTGCCAGCAGCTGGGGACTGGGAGAATACGAGCAGTACTTC. Translation gives CASSWGLGEYEQYF.

This clonotype was observed many times. This chain connects TRBV7-8 to TRBJ2-7; 8 positions match TRBD2. There are 15 residues in the CDR3. From germline, CDR1 is SGHVS and CDR2 FQNEAQ. V dropped 4 bases and J dropped 5; count of bases not matched to a gene: 10. CDR3 in DNA: TGTGCCAGCAGCTCGCCACCGGGACTAGTCGACGAGCAGTACTTC. Its translation is CASSSPPGLVDEQYF.

J is TRBJ1-1 and V is TRBV7-9, with D possibly being TRBD1 (6 bases). Germline-derived CDR1 and CDR2 are SEHNR and FQNEAQ (reference sequence). The V end was cut by 7 bases, the J end by 2 bases, with 17 bases between. The CDR3 spans 15 residues. CDR3: CASTETGLLNTEAFF. For the CDR3, the DNA is TGTGCCAGCACGGAGACAGGTTTATTAAACACTGAAGCTTTCTTT.

V and J are TRBV12-3 or TRBV12-4 and TRBJ2-2, with 8 positions matching TRBD2. With V trimmed by 9 bases and J by 3 bases, 9 bases remained unmatched. There are 15 residues in the CDR3. The chain's CDR3 is CASSGAGAYTGELFF. CDR3 in DNA: TGTGCCAGTTCCGGAGCGGGGGCTTACACCGGGGAGCTGTTTTTT.

This clonotype was recorded many times. The CDR3 sequence is CASSPGGTLKNIQYF. The CDR3 DNA sequence: TGTGCCAGCAGTCCCGGTGGGACCCTCAAAAACATTCAGTACTTC. The V gene is TRBV6-2 or TRBV6-3, the J gene TRBJ2-4, with D perhaps given as TRBD1 or TRBD2 (5 bases each). Trimming cost V 5 bases and J 3 bases, with 14 bases left between them. This CDR3 is 15 amino acids long. In germline, CDR1 is MNHEY, CDR2 SVGEGT.

This rearrangement joins TRBV18 to TRBJ1-1; D unclear. Germline CDR1 and CDR2: KGHSH and LQKENI. The CDR3 contains 13 residues. V was pared by 2 bases and J by 5 bases, with 9 bases between. The CDR3 nucleotides read TGTGCCAGCTCACCAGGTCCAGCAACTGAAGCTTTCTTT. This codes for CASSPGPATEAFF.

Concerning this clonotype: A read error may account for a junction end that differs from germline. The chain has TRBV7-6 and TRBJ1-5; 9 bases agree with TRBD1. CDR1 SGHVS and CDR2 FNYEAQ come from the germline V gene. The CDR3 extends over 18 amino acids. The CDR3 nucleotides are TGTGCTAGCAGCTTCCGTGTGGACAGGGGAACGGGCAATCAGCCCCAGCATTTT. It translates to CASSFRVDRGTGNQPQHF.